This T cell receptor (beta chain) was captured in a study of blood T cell repertoires in COVID-19. As for the study in general: Samples representing acute and convalescent COVID-19 were sourced from the United States, Italy and Spain.

Clinical history as reported by participants underpinned cohort assignment. Per the authors' pipeline: Nucleated cell counts were estimated from reference gene primer amplification. Clones were sequenced by immunoSEQ multiplex PCR, and TCRdb holds only the in-frame ones, with some missing. V and J calls and clone size are given by that table; D and trimming were obtained from the DNA. The table includes about 220,000 clones, around 89% detected once. The receptor was derived from a young woman in a cohort exposed to, infected with or recovered from COVID-19 (not recorded which). Sequences were obtained from PBMCs or T cells enriched from blood (not recorded which).

The CDR3 protein is CASSQGLEIVETQYF. The CDR3 DNA is TGCGCCAGCAGCCAGGGACTAGAGATCGTCGAGACCCAGTACTTC. The chain is built from TRBV4-1 and TRBJ2-5, with TRBD2 matching 8 bases. The CDR3 covers 15 residues. V dropped 3 bases and J dropped 5; count of bases not matched to a gene: 8. CDR1 is MGHRA and CDR2 is YSYEKL in the germline V gene.